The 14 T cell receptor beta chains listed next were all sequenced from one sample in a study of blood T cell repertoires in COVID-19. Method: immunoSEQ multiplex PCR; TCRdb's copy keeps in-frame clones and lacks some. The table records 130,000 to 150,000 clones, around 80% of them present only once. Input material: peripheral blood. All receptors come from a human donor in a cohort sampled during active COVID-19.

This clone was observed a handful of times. The CDR3 DNA follows: TGTGCCAGCAGTTACTCCGGGACTAGCGGGGTGTACAATGAGCAGTTCTTC. Protein product: CASSYSGTSGVYNEQFF. The gene calls are TRBV6-2 or TRBV6-3 and TRBJ2-1; 13 bases agree with TRBD2. Germline V gene lookup returns CDR1 MNHEY and CDR2 SVGEGT. V was pared by 0 bases and J by 4 bases, with 3 bases of the junction left unmatched. The length of the CDR3 is 17 residues.

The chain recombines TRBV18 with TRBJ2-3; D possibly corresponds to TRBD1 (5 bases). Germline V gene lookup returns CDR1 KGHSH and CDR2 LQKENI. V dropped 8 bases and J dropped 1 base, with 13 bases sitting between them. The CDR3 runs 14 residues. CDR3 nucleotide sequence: TGTGCCAGCGCCGAAGGGGTGGGCACAGATACGCAGTATTTT. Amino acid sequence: CASAEGVGTDTQYF.

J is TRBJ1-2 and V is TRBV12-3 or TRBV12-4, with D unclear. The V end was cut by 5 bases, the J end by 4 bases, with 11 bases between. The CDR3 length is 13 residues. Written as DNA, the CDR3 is TGTGCCAGCAGTCAATCGGGAGTCTATGGCTACACCTTC. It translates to CASSQSGVYGYTF.

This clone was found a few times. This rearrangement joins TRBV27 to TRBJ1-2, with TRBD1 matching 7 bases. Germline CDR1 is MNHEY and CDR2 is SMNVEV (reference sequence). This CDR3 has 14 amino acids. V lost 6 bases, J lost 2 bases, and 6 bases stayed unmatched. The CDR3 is CASSMTGPNYGYTF. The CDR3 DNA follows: TGTGCCAGCAGCATGACAGGGCCCAACTATGGCTACACCTTC.

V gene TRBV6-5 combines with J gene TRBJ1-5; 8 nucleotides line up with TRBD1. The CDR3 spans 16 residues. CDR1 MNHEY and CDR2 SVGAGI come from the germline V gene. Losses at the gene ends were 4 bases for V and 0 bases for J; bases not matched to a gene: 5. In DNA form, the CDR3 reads TGTGCCAGCAGTTCCCGACAGGGGATTAGCAATCAGCCCCAGCATTTT. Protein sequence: CASSSRQGISNQPQHF.

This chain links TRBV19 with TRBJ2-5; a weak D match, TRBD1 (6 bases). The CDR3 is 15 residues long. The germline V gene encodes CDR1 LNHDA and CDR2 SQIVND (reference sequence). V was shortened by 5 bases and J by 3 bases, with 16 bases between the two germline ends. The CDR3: CASSGGGVLKETQYF. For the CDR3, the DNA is TGTGCCAGTAGTGGGGGCGGCGTACTTAAAGAGACCCAGTACTTC.

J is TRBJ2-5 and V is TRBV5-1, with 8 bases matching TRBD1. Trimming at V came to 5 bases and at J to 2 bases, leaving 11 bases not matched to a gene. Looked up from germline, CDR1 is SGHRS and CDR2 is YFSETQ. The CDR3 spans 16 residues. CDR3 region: CASRAGGSVGQETQYF. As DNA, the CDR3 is TGCGCCAGCAGGGCAGGGGGCTCAGTGGGTCAAGAGACCCAGTACTTC. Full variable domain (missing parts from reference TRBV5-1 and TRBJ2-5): KAGVTQTPRYLIKTRGQQVTLSCSPISGHRSVSWYQQTPGQGLQFLFEYFSETQRNKGNFPGRFSGRQFSNSRSEMNVSTLELGDSALYLCASRAGGSVGQETQYFGPGTRLLVL.

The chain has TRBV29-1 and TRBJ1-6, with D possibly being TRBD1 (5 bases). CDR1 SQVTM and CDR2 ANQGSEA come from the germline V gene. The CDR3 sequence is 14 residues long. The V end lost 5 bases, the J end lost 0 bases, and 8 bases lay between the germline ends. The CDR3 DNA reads TGCAGCGTTCGGGGGGGCTCCTATAATTCACCCCTCCACTTT. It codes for CSVRGGSYNSPLHF.

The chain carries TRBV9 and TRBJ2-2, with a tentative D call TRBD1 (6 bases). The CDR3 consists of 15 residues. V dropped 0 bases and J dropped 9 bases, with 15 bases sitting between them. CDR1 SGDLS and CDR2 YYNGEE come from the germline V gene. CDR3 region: CASSVGQGNGWELFF. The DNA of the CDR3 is TGTGCCAGCAGCGTAGGTCAGGGGAACGGGTGGGAGCTGTTTTTT.

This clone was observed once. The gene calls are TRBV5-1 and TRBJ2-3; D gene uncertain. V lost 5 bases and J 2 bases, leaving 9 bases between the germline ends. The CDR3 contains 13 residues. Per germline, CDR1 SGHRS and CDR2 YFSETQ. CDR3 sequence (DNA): TGCGCCAGCAGTACACAGCACACAGATACGCAGTATTTT. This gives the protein CASSTQHTDTQYF.

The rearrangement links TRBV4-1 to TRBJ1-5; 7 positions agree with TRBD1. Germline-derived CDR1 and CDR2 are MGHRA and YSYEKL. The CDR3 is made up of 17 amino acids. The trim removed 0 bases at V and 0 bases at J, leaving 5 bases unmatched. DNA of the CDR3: TGCGCCAGCAGCCAAGATGGGGACAGCTATAGCAATCAGCCCCAGCATTTT. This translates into CASSQDGDSYSNQPQHF.

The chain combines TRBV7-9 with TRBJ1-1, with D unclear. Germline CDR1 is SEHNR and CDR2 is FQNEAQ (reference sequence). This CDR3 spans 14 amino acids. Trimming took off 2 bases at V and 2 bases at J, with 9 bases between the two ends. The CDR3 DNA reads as TGTGCCAGCAGCTTACCCGGGGTAAACACTGAAGCTTTCTTT. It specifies CASSLPGVNTEAFF. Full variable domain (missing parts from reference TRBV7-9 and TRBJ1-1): DTGVSQNPRHKITKRGQNVTFRCDPISEHNRLYWYRQTLGQGPEFLTYFQNEAQLEKSRLLSDRFSAERPKGSFSTLEIQRTEQGDSAMYLCASSLPGVNTEAFFGQGTRLTVV.

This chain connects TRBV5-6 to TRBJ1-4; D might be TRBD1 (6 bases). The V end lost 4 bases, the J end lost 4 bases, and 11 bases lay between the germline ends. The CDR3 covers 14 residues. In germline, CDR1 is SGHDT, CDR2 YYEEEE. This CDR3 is CASSPDSSNEKLFF. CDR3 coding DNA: TGTGCCAGCAGCCCGGACAGTAGTAATGAAAAACTGTTTTTT.

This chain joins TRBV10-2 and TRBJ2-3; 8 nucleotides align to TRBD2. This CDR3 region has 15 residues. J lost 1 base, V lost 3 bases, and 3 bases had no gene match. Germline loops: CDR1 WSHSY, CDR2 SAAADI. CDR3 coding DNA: TGCGCCAGCAGTGAAGGTAGCGGGGGCACAGATACGCAGTATTTT. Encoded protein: CASSEGSGGTDTQYF.